This T cell receptor beta chain is drawn from a study of cytomegalovirus exposure and HLA in healthy donors. Turning to the study itself: Most donors, about 77% of roughly 400 genotyped, fell in the Caucasian-associated ancestry cluster.

This CDR3 has 16 residues. V shed 5 bases and J 2 bases; nucleotides not matched to a gene: 6. Germline V gene sequence: CDR1 SEHNR, CDR2 FQNEAQ (reference sequence). The study's findings and limits: Sequences of the TCR beta chain were said to predict the HLA-A and HLA-B alleles of most subjects accurately.

Primers included in the PCR were 60 Vbeta and 13 Jbeta primers. Libraries were prepared by immunoSEQ multiplex PCR; TCRdb keeps only in-frame clonotypes and omits some of them. Among about 140,000 clones, almost 85% were seen once, and the ten largest hold around 2%. A remark on this clone: The target antigen is unknown.

Specimen: PBMCs. This receptor was identified in a woman in her thirties or forties in good health and CMV-seronegative. The chain employs TRBV7-9 and TRBJ2-6; 7 bases map to TRBD1. The CDR3 is CASSPQQGTGANVLTF. As DNA, the CDR3 is TGTGCCAGCAGCCCACAACAGGGGACTGGGGCCAACGTCCTGACTTTC. The whole variable domain, filled in from reference TRBV7-9 and TRBJ2-6, reads DTGVSQNPRHKITKRGQNVTFRCDPISEHNRLYWYRQTLGQGPEFLTYFQNEAQLEKSRLLSDRFSAERPKGSFSTLEIQRTEQGDSAMYLCASSPQQGTGANVLTFGAGSRLTVL.